Shown below are 21 T cell receptor beta chains from a single sample sequenced in a study of blood T cell repertoires in COVID-19. The method was immunoSEQ multiplex PCR; TCRdb's version includes in-frame clones alone and lacks a portion of them. The sample holds 470,000 or so clones, around nine tenths seen once. The sequenced sample consisted of PBMCs or T cells enriched from blood (not recorded which). These receptors were obtained from a woman younger than 30 with acute COVID-19.

The chain combines TRBV18 with TRBJ2-3, with 8 bases fitting TRBD2. Germline V gene sequence: CDR1 KGHSH, CDR2 LQKENI. The V and J ends lost 1 base and 3 bases, in that order; junction bases with no gene match: 6. CDR3 length: 16 residues. CDR3 sequence: CASSPRDGGATDTQYF. The CDR3, as DNA: TGTGCCAGCTCACCACGGGACGGGGGGGCGACAGATACGCAGTATTTT.

This chain joins TRBV11-1 and TRBJ1-1; D gene uncertain. The germline gives CDR1 SGHAT, CDR2 FQDESV (reference sequence). CDR3 length: 15 residues. Trimming left V 2 bases short and J 3 bases short, with 13 bases between. In nucleotides, the CDR3 is TGTGCCAGCAGCTTATTTATTGCGTCGTACACTGAAGCTTTCTTT. The encoded protein is CASSLFIASYTEAFF.

The gene calls are TRBV10-3 and TRBJ2-3; D is possibly TRBD2 (5 bases). The V end lost 5 bases, the J end lost 2 bases, and 8 bases lay between the germline ends. The CDR3 is 13 amino acids. The germline V gene has CDR1 ENHRY and CDR2 SYGVKD. The CDR3 reads CAISPRDTDTQYF. The CDR3 DNA reads as TGTGCCATCAGTCCCCGGGACACAGATACGCAGTATTTT.

The J gene is TRBJ2-3, the V gene TRBV10-3; TRBD2 matches 10 bases. V trimming: 11 bases; J trimming: 5 bases; junction bases outside the gene matches: 10. The CDR3 is made up of 14 amino acids. Germline CDR1 is ENHRY and CDR2 is SYGVKD. The CDR3 DNA follows: TGTGCCGTTACTAGCGGGGTAGAAGGAGATACGCAGTATTTT. Protein: CAVTSGVEGDTQYF.

The rearrangement uses TRBV3-1 (or the pseudogene TRBV3-2) and TRBJ2-7; TRBD2 agrees at 8 bases. Germline V gene lookup returns CDR1 LGHDT and CDR2 YNNKEL (reference sequence). The V gene end was trimmed by 7 bases and the J gene end by 0 bases; junction bases not matched to a gene: 5. This CDR3 contains 14 residues. CDR3 bases: TGTGCCAGCACCGAACTAGCGGCCTCCTACGAGCAGTACTTC. Translation gives CASTELAASYEQYF.

The gene calls are TRBV7-9 and TRBJ2-7; tentative D call: TRBD1 (5 bases). The CDR3 consists of 15 residues. Germline V gives CDR1 SEHNR, CDR2 FQNEAQ (reference sequence). Trimming removed 5 bases from V and 2 bases from J, with 16 bases in between. CDR3 sequence reads: CASSPPGQGPYEQYF. The CDR3 DNA reads TGTGCCAGCAGCCCCCCGGGCCAGGGCCCCTACGAGCAGTACTTC. The full variable domain, its missing parts supplied by reference TRBV7-9 and TRBJ2-7, is DTGVSQNPRHKITKRGQNVTFRCDPISEHNRLYWYRQTLGQGPEFLTYFQNEAQLEKSRLLSDRFSAERPKGSFSTLEIQRTEQGDSAMYLCASSPPGQGPYEQYFGPGTRLTVT.

This clone was counted a single time. The V gene is TRBV5-5, the J gene TRBJ2-7; TRBD2 matches 9 bases. V was pared by 2 bases and J by 0 bases, with 9 bases of the junction left unmatched. The CDR3 is 17 residues long. CDR1 is SGHKS and CDR2 is YYEKEE in the germline V gene (reference sequence). CDR3 amino acids: CASSFGASGILSYEQYF. In DNA, the CDR3 is TGTGCCAGCAGCTTTGGAGCTAGCGGGATTCTCTCCTACGAGCAGTACTTC.

The chain employs TRBV7-9 and TRBJ1-5; D is uncertain. The V gene lost 0 bases and the J gene lost 3 bases, with 3 bases spanning the gap. This CDR3 comprises 13 residues. The germline gives CDR1 SEHNR, CDR2 FQNEAQ (reference sequence). CDR3 region: CASSLAYNQPQHF. CDR3 bases: TGTGCCAGCAGCTTAGCGTACAATCAGCCCCAGCATTTT.

The chain has TRBV3-1 (or the pseudogene TRBV3-2) and TRBJ1-5; 8 bases are shared with TRBD1. The CDR3 extends over 14 amino acids. In germline, CDR1 is LGHDT, CDR2 YNNKEL (reference sequence). The trim removed 3 bases at V and 6 bases at J, leaving 4 bases unmatched. The CDR3 reads CASSQGRGLQPQHF. The CDR3 DNA follows: TGTGCCAGCAGCCAGGGCAGGGGGCTTCAGCCCCAGCATTTT.

This chain connects TRBV19 to TRBJ1-5, with 7 bases identical to TRBD1. CDR1 is LNHDA, CDR2 SQIVND, per germline (reference sequence). V dropped 3 bases and J dropped 5; count of bases not matched to a gene: 10. The CDR3 sequence is 16 residues long. The CDR3 DNA is TGTGCCAGTAGTATGGGGCCGACAGGGCCGTATCAGCCCCAGCATTTT. Amino acids: CASSMGPTGPYQPQHF.

V gene TRBV11-2 combines with J gene TRBJ2-3; 8 nucleotides align to TRBD1. Trimming removed 4 bases from V and 3 bases from J; junction bases left unmatched: 6. The germline gives CDR1 SGHAT, CDR2 FQNNGV. This CDR3 region has 15 residues. CDR3 region: CASSSTGGGTDTQYF. For the CDR3, the DNA is TGTGCCAGCAGCTCAACAGGGGGAGGTACAGATACGCAGTATTTT.

This clone was seen a single time. The J gene is TRBJ1-1, the V gene TRBV7-3; D might be TRBD1 (5 bases). The V gene's germline CDR1 is SGHTA and CDR2 FQGTGA. This CDR3 region has 16 residues. V dropped 6 bases and J dropped 0 bases, with 17 bases sitting between them. In DNA, the CDR3 is TGTGCCAGCAGACCCAGACAGCGATTAATGAACACTGAAGCTTTCTTT. Encoded protein: CASRPRQRLMNTEAFF.

The rearrangement joins TRBV4-2 to TRBJ1-1; TRBD1 matches 7 bases. J gave up 1 base and V 4 bases, and 6 bases lay outside the gene matches. The CDR3 sequence is 15 residues long. Germline assignment: CDR1 LGHNA and CDR2 YNFKEQ. The CDR3 DNA follows: TGTGCCAGCAGCCCCCATGGGACAGAGAACACTGAAGCTTTCTTT. As protein: CASSPHGTENTEAFF.

This chain joins TRBV9 and TRBJ2-1; D uncertain. V dropped 0 bases and J dropped 7 bases, with 14 bases sitting between them. This CDR3 is built from 15 residues. CDR1 and CDR2 from the germline V gene are SGDLS and YYNGEE. The DNA of the CDR3 is TGTGCCAGCAGCGTAGGGTCCCCAGGTCGGAATGAGCAGTTCTTC. Translation: CASSVGSPGRNEQFF. Based on the CDR3 plus reference TRBV9 and TRBJ2-1, the full variable domain is DSGVTQTPKHLITATGQRVTLRCSPRSGDLSVYWYQQSLDQGLQFLIQYYNGEERAKGNILERFSAQQFPDLHSELNLSSLELGDSALYFCASSVGSPGRNEQFFGPGTRLTVL.

This chain links TRBV10-1 with TRBJ2-3; D may be TRBD2 (5 bases). CDR3 length: 14 amino acids. V shed 0 bases and J shed 3 bases, with 7 bases lying between them. CDR1 is WNHNN, CDR2 SYGVQD, per germline (reference sequence). In nucleotides, the CDR3 is TGCGCCAGCAGTGAGTCGAGGGTTACAGATACGCAGTATTTT. It is translated as CASSESRVTDTQYF.

V usage is TRBV9 and J usage is TRBJ2-2; D unclear. Germline CDR1 and CDR2: SGDLS and YYNGEE. The ends were cut back, 4 bases at V and 0 bases at J, with 16 bases in the middle. The CDR3 has 17 residues. CDR3 protein: CASSSSGRPSNTGELFF. The CDR3 DNA follows: TGTGCCAGCAGCTCATCAGGTCGGCCTTCGAACACCGGGGAGCTGTTTTTT.

On this clone: The same CDR3 can be traced to other DNA sequences in this sample. The J gene is TRBJ1-2, the V gene TRBV5-1; no clear D. The CDR3 consists of 12 residues. Germline V gives CDR1 SGHRS, CDR2 YFSETQ. V lost 1 base to trimming and J lost 8 bases, with 9 bases between them. The CDR3 DNA is TGCGCCAGCAGCTTGAGCGGTGGAGGCTACACCTTC. Translating gives CASSLSGGGYTF.

This chain connects TRBV28 to TRBJ1-3; TRBD1 aligns across 8 bases. With 4 bases clipped from V and 4 bases from J, the junction kept 12 bases outside the gene matches. Germline V CDR1 and CDR2: MDHEN, SYDVKM. This CDR3 spans 17 amino acids. The CDR3 reads CASSSRGRRVFGNTIYF. CDR3 coding DNA: TGTGCCAGCAGTTCCAGGGGGCGCCGGGTCTTCGGAAACACCATATATTTT.

This rearrangement joins TRBV19 to TRBJ1-3, with D tentatively TRBD1 (5 bases). CDR3 length: 18 amino acids. The V end was cut by 6 bases, the J end by 0 bases, with 21 bases between. Germline CDR1 reads LNHDA; CDR2 reads SQIVND (reference sequence). The CDR3 spells CASSLLGARIRSGNTIYF. The CDR3, as DNA: TGTGCCAGTAGCCTACTTGGGGCAAGGATTCGCTCTGGAAACACCATATATTTT.

V gene TRBV4-3 combines with J gene TRBJ2-7; 7 positions match TRBD1. The germline CDR1 and CDR2 sequences are LGHNA and YSLEER. The CDR3 is 14 amino acids. V trimming: 0 bases; J trimming: 2 bases; junction bases outside the gene matches: 1. CDR3 loop: CASSQDDRAYEQYF. In nucleotides, the CDR3 is TGCGCCAGCAGCCAAGATGACAGGGCCTACGAGCAGTACTTC.

This chain uses TRBV28 with TRBJ1-2, with D possibly TRBD1 on 6 matching bases. Germline V lookup: CDR1 MDHEN, CDR2 SYDVKM. This CDR3 contains 14 residues. With 5 bases removed from V and 7 bases from J, the gap between germline ends came to 17 bases. The CDR3 sequence: CASSRWTEKSGYTF. CDR3 nucleotides: TGTGCCAGCAGTCGGTGGACAGAAAAAAGTGGCTACACCTTC.